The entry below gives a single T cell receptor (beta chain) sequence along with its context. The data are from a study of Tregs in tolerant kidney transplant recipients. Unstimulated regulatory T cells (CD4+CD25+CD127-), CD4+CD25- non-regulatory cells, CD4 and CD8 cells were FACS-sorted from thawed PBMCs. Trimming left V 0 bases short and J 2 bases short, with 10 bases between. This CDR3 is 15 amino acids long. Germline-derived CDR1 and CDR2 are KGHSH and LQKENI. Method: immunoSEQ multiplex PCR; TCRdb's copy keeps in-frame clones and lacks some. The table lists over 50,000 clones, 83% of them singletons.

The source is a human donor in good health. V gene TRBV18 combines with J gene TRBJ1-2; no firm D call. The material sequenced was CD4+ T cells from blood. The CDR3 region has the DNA TGTGCCAGCTCACCACCCAACGGGAGAAACTATGGCTACACCTTC. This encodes CASSPPNGRNYGYTF.